The 21 T cell receptor beta chains reported below all come from one sample, sequenced in a study of T cell clonality in common variable immunodeficiency. Using immunoSEQ multiplex PCR, the repertoire was profiled, and TCRdb retains in-frame clones only, with some absent. The sample holds 30,000 to 40,000 clones, and no clone turns up only once. The specimen was peripheral blood mononuclear cells. These receptors originate from a person aged 18-70 years in good health.

This clone was seen at least ten times. The CDR3 extends 3 residues past the end of the read, so its final part is completed from the germline J gene. This rearrangement joins TRBV7-2 to TRBJ2-7; 7 nucleotides line up with TRBD2. This CDR3 is built from 15 residues. Germline V gene sequence: CDR1 SGHTA, CDR2 FQGNSA. The V gene end was trimmed by 2 bases and the J gene end by 3 bases; junction bases not matched to a gene: 7. The CDR3 bases that were read are TGTGCCAGCAGCTTATGGCCTAGCGGATTCTACGAG. Translating it yields CASSLWPSGFYE. The full CDR3 protein reads CASSLWPSGFYEQYF.

This clone has ten or more counts. The read halts 3 residues ahead of the CDR3 end, with the missing end drawn from the germline J gene. This chain joins TRBV30 and TRBJ2-5; D not certain. V was cut by 2 bases and J by 2 bases, with 6 bases left in between. Germline CDR1 is GTSNPN and CDR2 is SVGIG (reference sequence). The CDR3 is 12 amino acids. The CDR3 DNA, read in part, is TGTGCCTGGAGTATAGGGCAAGAGACC. Amino acid sequence: CAWSIGQET. The CDR3 in full is CAWSIGQETQYF.

In its sample, this clone was seen many times. From the germline J gene comes the end of the CDR3, since the read stops 3 residues before it. The chain carries TRBV20-1 and TRBJ1-2, with a weak D call TRBD1 (6 bases). The V end was cut by 8 bases, the J end by 4 bases, with 17 bases between. Germline CDR1 is DFQATT and CDR2 is SNEGSKA (reference sequence). This CDR3 is built from 13 residues. This chain's CDR3 is CSLLGAQGYGYTF. The DNA read from the CDR3 is TGCAGTCTCCTGGGGGCGCAGGGCTATGGC.

The part of the CDR3 DNA that was read is TGTGCCAGCTCACCATCGAGAGGGGGCGAGAGAGGAGAGACG. The encoded protein is CASSPSRGGERGET. The full CDR3 reads CASSPSRGGERGETQYF. The chain is built from TRBV18 and TRBJ2-3, with 7 bases aligning to TRBD1. The sequenced fragment ends 3 residues before the CDR3 boundary, so the rest is inferred from the germline J gene. This CDR3 contains 17 residues. Germline V gene lookup returns CDR1 KGHSH and CDR2 LQKENI.

In its sample, this clone was seen many times. Read data end 3 residues before the CDR3 end; the end is taken from the germline J gene. The gene calls are TRBV28 and TRBJ2-2; maybe TRBD2 (5 bases). The length of the CDR3 is 15 residues. The germline gives CDR1 MDHEN, CDR2 SYDVKM. Trimming cost V 6 bases and J 4 bases, with 15 bases left between them. This chain's CDR3 is CASSPTGFRTGELFF. The sequenced part of the CDR3 DNA is TGTGCCAGCAGCCCTACGGGGTTCCGCACCGGGGAG.

This clone was recorded at least ten times. The missing CDR3 end, 3 residues past where the read stops, is filled in from the germline J gene. V and J are TRBV10-3 and TRBJ2-3; 8 bases are a match to TRBD1. This CDR3 contains 14 residues. Germline values: CDR1 ENHRY, CDR2 SYGVKD. The CDR3 region is CAISDTGGHQPQYF. CDR3 DNA (partial): TGTGCCATCAGTGATACAGGGGGGCATCAGCCG.

This clone was picked up many times. Read sequence stops 3 residues before the CDR3 end, and the germline J gene provides the missing end. The V and J genes are TRBV28 and TRBJ1-6; D call uncertain. Trimming removed 3 bases from V and 6 bases from J, with 12 bases in between. CDR3 length: 15 amino acids. Per the germline V gene, CDR1 is MDHEN and CDR2 is SYDVKM. The CDR3 region is CASSFPPPRNSPLHF. The sequenced part of the CDR3 DNA is TGTGCCAGCAGTTTTCCCCCCCCGCGTAATTCACCC.

In its sample, this clone was seen many times. Sequencing ends 3 residues short of the CDR3 end; the germline J gene provides the rest. The chain recombines TRBV28 with TRBJ2-7; TRBD2 matches at 7 bases. This CDR3 region has 13 residues. Germline CDR1 is MDHEN and CDR2 is SYDVKM. V lost 3 bases and J lost 6; bases outside the gene matches: 5. The CDR3 sequence is CASSFRLALEQYF. The CDR3 bases that were read are TGTGCCAGCAGTTTCCGACTAGCACTCGAG.

This clone was seen at least ten times. Read sequence stops 3 residues before the CDR3 end, and the germline J gene provides the missing end. This chain links TRBV18 with TRBJ2-7; 8 bases align to TRBD1. Germline assignment: CDR1 KGHSH and CDR2 LQKENI. The CDR3 loop spans 14 amino acids. J was trimmed by 3 bases and V by 3 bases; bases with no gene match: 4. This chain's CDR3 is CASSPEDRDYEQYF. CDR3 DNA (partial): TGTGCCAGCTCACCTGAGGACAGGGACTACGAG. The full variable domain, its missing parts supplied by reference TRBV18 and TRBJ2-7, is NAGVMQNPRHLVRRRGQEARLRCSPMKGHSHVYWYRQLPEEGLKFMVYLQKENIIDESGMPKERFSAEFPKEGPSILRIQQVVRGDSAAYFCASSPEDRDYEQYFGPGTRLTVT.

In this sample, this clone turned up a few times. The sequenced fragment ends 3 residues before the CDR3 boundary, so the rest is inferred from the germline J gene. This sequence joins TRBV2 and TRBJ1-1; 7 nucleotides match TRBD1. CDR1 and CDR2 (germline): SNHLY, FYNNEI. The CDR3 has 15 residues. V shed 6 bases and J 4 bases; nucleotides not matched to a gene: 11. CDR3: CASSPGQARSTEAFF. The CDR3 bases that were read are TGTGCCAGCAGCCCCGGACAGGCGAGGAGCACTGAA.

The sample holds many counts of this clone. Coverage ceases 3 residues before the CDR3 finishes, and the germline J gene fills in the end. The chain employs TRBV20-1 and TRBJ2-1; 10 bases align to TRBD2. Germline values: CDR1 DFQATT, CDR2 SNEGSKA (reference sequence). The CDR3 is 14 residues long. The J segment lost 4 bases and the V segment lost 7 bases, leaving 7 bases of the junction unmatched. Partial CDR3 DNA: TGCAGTGGTCGTGGACTAGCGGATTACAATGAG. Its translation is CSGRGLADYNE. The whole CDR3 protein is CSGRGLADYNEQFF.

This clone was observed a handful of times. The read gets to within 3 residues of the CDR3 end, and the germline J gene fills in the rest. The V and J genes are TRBV5-5 and TRBJ2-2; 8 nucleotides agree with TRBD1. Germline V CDR1 and CDR2: SGHKS, YYEKEE (reference sequence). This CDR3 has 15 residues. Losses at the gene ends were 3 bases for V and 7 bases for J; bases not matched to a gene: 8. The sequenced CDR3 bases are TGTGCCAGCAGCTCGACAGGGGCCCTCGGCGGGGAG. Its translation is CASSSTGALGGE. The CDR3 in its entirety is CASSSTGALGGELFF. The entire variable domain, with the rest obtained from reference TRBV5-5 and TRBJ2-2, is as follows: DAGVTQSPTHLIKTRGQQVTLRCSPISGHKSVSWYQQVLGQGPQFIFQYYEKEERGRGNFPDRFSARQFPNYSSELNVNALLLGDSALYLCASSSTGALGGELFFGEGSRLTVL.

This clone has a handful of counts. The germline gene is not matched at one end of the junction; a read error may be the cause. The missing CDR3 end, 3 residues past where the read stops, is filled in from the germline J gene. The same CDR3 is also encoded by other DNA sequences in this sample. The chain has TRBV20-1 and TRBJ2-1; 8 nucleotides agree with TRBD1. This CDR3 comprises 14 residues. Germline CDR1 and CDR2: DFQATT and SNEGSKA (reference sequence). The CDR3 sequence is CSAERQGLYNEQFF. CDR3 DNA (partial): TGTAGTGCTGAACGACAGGGGTTGTACAATGAG.

This clone has ten or more counts. The read ends 3 residues before the CDR3 terminus; that terminus is restored from the germline J gene. The V and J genes are TRBV5-1 and TRBJ2-5; maybe TRBD2 (6 bases). Germline CDR1 SGHRS, CDR2 YFSETQ. The CDR3 is made up of 14 amino acids. Between the trimmed V and J ends, which lost 2 bases and 4 bases, there was a span of 12 bases. CDR3: CASSFSPGGETQYF. The CDR3 DNA, read in part, is TGCGCCAGCAGCTTCAGCCCCGGGGGAGAGACC.

This clone was detected a few times. The sequence runs out 3 residues before the end of the CDR3; the remainder is reconstructed from the germline J gene. V is TRBV5-1 and J is TRBJ2-3; no firm D call. V lost 5 bases and J lost 0, with 10 bases in between. Per the germline V gene, CDR1 is SGHRS and CDR2 is YFSETQ. CDR3 length: 14 amino acids. The DNA read from the CDR3 is TGCGCCAGCAGGCAAATAGCTAGCACAGATACG. Its protein is CASRQIASTDT. The whole CDR3 reads CASRQIASTDTQYF. Using reference TRBV5-1 and TRBJ2-3 for the parts outside the CDR3, the full variable domain is KAGVTQTPRYLIKTRGQQVTLSCSPISGHRSVSWYQQTPGQGLQFLFEYFSETQRNKGNFPGRFSGRQFSNSRSEMNVSTLELGDSALYLCASRQIASTDTQYFGPGTRLTVL.

This clone was observed at least ten times. Read data end 3 residues before the CDR3 end; the end is taken from the germline J gene. This chain joins TRBV19 and TRBJ2-5; 12 nucleotides agree with TRBD2. After removal of 3 bases from V and 4 bases from J, the junction contained 6 bases not matched to a gene. CDR1 is LNHDA and CDR2 is SQIVND in the germline V gene (reference sequence). The CDR3 runs 16 residues. The CDR3: CASSMTSGRGPETQYF. The part of the CDR3 DNA that was read is TGTGCCAGTAGTATGACTAGCGGGAGAGGGCCAGAGACC. Full variable domain (missing parts from reference TRBV19 and TRBJ2-5): DGGITQSPKYLFRKEGQNVTLSCEQNLNHDAMYWYRQDPGQGLRLIYYSQIVNDFQKGDIAEGYSVSREKKESFPLTVTSAQKNPTAFYLCASSMTSGRGPETQYFGPGTRLLVL.

Many counts were recorded for this clone. Read data end 3 residues before the CDR3 end; the end is taken from the germline J gene. This rearrangement joins TRBV2 to TRBJ1-1; D is unclear. The length of the CDR3 is 15 residues. In germline, CDR1 is SNHLY, CDR2 FYNNEI. V shed 5 bases and J shed 4 bases, with 17 bases lying between them. This chain's CDR3 is CASSTSGISGTEAFF. CDR3 DNA (partial): TGTGCCAGCAGTACCAGCGGGATTTCGGGCACTGAA.

The sample holds many counts of this clone. Read coverage stops 3 residues before the CDR3 terminus; the germline J gene supplies the remainder. The rearrangement uses TRBV30 and TRBJ2-7, with 8 bases identical to TRBD2. Germline assignment: CDR1 GTSNPN and CDR2 SVGIG (reference sequence). Unmatched junction bases numbered 8, after V lost 5 bases and J lost 5 bases. The CDR3 is 13 residues long. The CDR3 here is CAWASSGSDEQYF. CDR3 DNA (partial): TGTGCCTGGGCATCTAGCGGGTCCGACGAG.

This clone has at least ten counts. The read stops 3 residues short of the end of the CDR3; the missing end is completed from the germline J gene. The chain is built from TRBV28 and TRBJ2-1; tentative D call: TRBD2 (6 bases). The germline V gene encodes CDR1 MDHEN and CDR2 SYDVKM. The CDR3 has 14 residues. Trimming left V 6 bases short and J 6 bases short, with 15 bases between. CDR3 amino acids: CASRPAGLLNEQFF. The sequenced part of the CDR3 DNA is TGTGCCAGCAGGCCTGCGGGACTCCTCAATGAG.

This clone was observed at least ten times. Incomplete CDR3 DNA: TGTGCCTTGGCTAGCGGGATCGGAAATGAG. Translating it yields CALASGIGNE. The entire CDR3 reads CALASGIGNEQFF. J is TRBJ2-1 and V is TRBV30; 9 bases are a match to TRBD2. Sequencing ends 3 residues short of the CDR3 end; the germline J gene provides the rest. This CDR3 is built from 13 residues. Looked up from germline, CDR1 is GTSNPN and CDR2 is SVGIG (reference sequence). The junction had 8 bases not matched to a gene; V was cut back by 7 bases and J by 7 bases.

This clone was seen ten or more times. The sequence runs out 3 residues before the end of the CDR3; the remainder is reconstructed from the germline J gene. The genes are TRBV18 and TRBJ2-7; 8 nucleotides line up with TRBD2. The CDR3 extends over 14 amino acids. Trimming cost V 6 bases and J 6 bases; bases outside gene matches: 10. Germline assignment: CDR1 KGHSH and CDR2 LQKENI. Partial CDR3 DNA: TGTGCCAGCTCCAAGCCCCCCGGGGGGGGCGAG. It yields the protein CASSKPPGGGE. The whole CDR3 sequence is CASSKPPGGGEQYF.